The entry below gives a single TCR beta chain sequence along with its context. This entry belongs to a study of blood T cell repertoires in COVID-19. Study at large: Sample material is recorded as cDNA or gDNA derived from T cells, B-cell-depleted T cells, or PBMCs.

Clinical history reported by participants formed the basis on which cohorts were assigned. TCRdb's copy holds only in-frame clones and misses some; the assay was immunoSEQ multiplex PCR. The table has 140,000 or so clones, around four fifths seen once. The CDR3 consists of 15 residues. Losses at the gene ends were 4 bases for V and 2 bases for J; bases not matched to a gene: 3. Germline loops: CDR1 LNHDA, CDR2 SQIVND (reference sequence). Source material: PBMCs or T cells enriched from blood (not recorded which). This receptor was identified in a woman in her 50s with acute COVID-19. V is TRBV19 and J is TRBJ1-2, with 11 bases lining up with TRBD1. CDR3 region: CASSKRDRGNYGYTF. The CDR3 nucleotides are TGTGCCAGTAGTAAACGGGACAGGGGGAACTATGGCTACACCTTC.